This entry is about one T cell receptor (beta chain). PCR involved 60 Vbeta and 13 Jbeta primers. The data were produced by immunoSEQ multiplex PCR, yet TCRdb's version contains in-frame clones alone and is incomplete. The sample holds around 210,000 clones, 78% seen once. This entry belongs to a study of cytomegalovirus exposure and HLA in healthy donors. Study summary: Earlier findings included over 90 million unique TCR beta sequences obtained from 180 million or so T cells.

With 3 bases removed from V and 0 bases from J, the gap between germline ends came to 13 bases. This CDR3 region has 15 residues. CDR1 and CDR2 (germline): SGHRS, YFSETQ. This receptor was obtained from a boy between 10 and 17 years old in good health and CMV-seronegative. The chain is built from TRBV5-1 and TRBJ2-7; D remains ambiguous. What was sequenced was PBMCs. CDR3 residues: CASSSEEFSSYEQYF. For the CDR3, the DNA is TGCGCCAGCAGCTCTGAAGAATTTAGCTCCTACGAGCAGTACTTC.